This TCR beta chain comes out of a study of OX40 agonist ivuxolimab in advanced cancers. The V gene's germline CDR1 is SGHVS and CDR2 FNYEAQ. Trimming cost V 1 base and J 4 bases, with 14 bases left between them. The CDR3 is 15 residues long. As to this clone: Its antigen is not identified.

Whole-study results and caveats: Average numbers of expanded clones were greater in CD8+ T cells than in CD4+.

Profiling relied on immunoSEQ multiplex PCR, and the TCRdb table lists in-frame clones only, not all of them. The sample yields 95,000 to 100,000 clones, about 80% seen once. This specimen was CD4+ or CD8+ T cells sorted from blood, taken in a trial of the OX40 agonist ivuxolimab. The sequence was collected from an adult with an advanced solid tumor such as melanoma, head and neck, liver or kidney cancer. The chain is built from TRBV7-6 and TRBJ2-7; no clear D. The CDR3 coding sequence is TGTGCCAGCAGCTTAGGAGTGACTTCCTCATACGAGCAGTACTTC. It codes for CASSLGVTSSYEQYF. The full variable domain, rest sourced from reference TRBV7-6 and TRBJ2-7, is GAGVSQSPRYKVTKRGQDVALRCDPISGHVSLYWYRQALGQGPEFLTYFNYEAQQDKSGLPNDRFSAERPEGSISTLTIQRTEQRDSAMYRCASSLGVTSSYEQYFGPGTRLTVT.